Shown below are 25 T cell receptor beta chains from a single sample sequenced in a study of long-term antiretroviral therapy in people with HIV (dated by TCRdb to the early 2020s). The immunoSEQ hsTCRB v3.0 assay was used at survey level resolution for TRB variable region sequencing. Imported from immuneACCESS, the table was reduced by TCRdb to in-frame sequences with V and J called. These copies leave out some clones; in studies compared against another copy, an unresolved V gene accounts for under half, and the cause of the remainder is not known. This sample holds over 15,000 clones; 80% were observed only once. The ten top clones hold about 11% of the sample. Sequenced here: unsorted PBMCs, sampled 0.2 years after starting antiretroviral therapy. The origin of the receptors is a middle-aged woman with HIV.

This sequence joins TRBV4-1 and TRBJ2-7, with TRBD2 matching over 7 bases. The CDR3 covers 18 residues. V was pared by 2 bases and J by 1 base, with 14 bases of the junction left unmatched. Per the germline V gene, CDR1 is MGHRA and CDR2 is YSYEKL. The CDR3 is CASSQSPGLPLLSYEQYF. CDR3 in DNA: TGCGCCAGCAGCCAAAGTCCGGGACTACCCTTATTGTCCTACGAGCAGTACTTC.

This chain's CDR3 is CASSVNRADTEAFF. CDR3 coding DNA: TGTGCCAGCAGCGTAAACAGGGCGGACACTGAAGCTTTCTTT. V and J are TRBV9 and TRBJ1-1; D possibly corresponds to TRBD1 (6 bases). Trimming took 1 base from V and 3 from J, leaving 10 bases between them. The CDR3 extends over 14 amino acids. Germline assignment: CDR1 SGDLS and CDR2 YYNGEE.

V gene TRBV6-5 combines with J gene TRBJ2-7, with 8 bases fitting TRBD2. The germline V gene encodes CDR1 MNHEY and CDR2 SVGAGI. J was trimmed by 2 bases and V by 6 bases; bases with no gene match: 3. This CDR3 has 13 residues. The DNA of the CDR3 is TGTGCCAGCAGCCGGGGACTAGCCTACGAGCAGTACTTC. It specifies CASSRGLAYEQYF.

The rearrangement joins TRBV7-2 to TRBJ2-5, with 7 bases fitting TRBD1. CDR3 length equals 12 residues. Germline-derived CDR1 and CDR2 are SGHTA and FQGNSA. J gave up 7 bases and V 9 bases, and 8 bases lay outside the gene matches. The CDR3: CASNRGDGTQYF. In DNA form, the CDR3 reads TGTGCCAGTAACAGGGGTGATGGGACCCAGTACTTC.

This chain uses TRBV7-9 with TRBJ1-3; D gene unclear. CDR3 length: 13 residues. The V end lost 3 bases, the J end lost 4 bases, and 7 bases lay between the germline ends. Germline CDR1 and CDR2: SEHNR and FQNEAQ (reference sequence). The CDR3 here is CASSFKTGNTIYF. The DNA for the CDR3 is TGTGCCAGCAGCTTTAAAACCGGAAACACCATATATTTT.

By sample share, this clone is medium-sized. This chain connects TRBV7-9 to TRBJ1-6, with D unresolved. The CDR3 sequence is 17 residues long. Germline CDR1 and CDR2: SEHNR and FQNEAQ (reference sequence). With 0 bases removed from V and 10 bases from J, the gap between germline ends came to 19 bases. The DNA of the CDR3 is TGTGCCAGCAGCTTAGCGAGGGTGGACGGATTGGGATCACCCCTCCACTTT. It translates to CASSLARVDGLGSPLHF.

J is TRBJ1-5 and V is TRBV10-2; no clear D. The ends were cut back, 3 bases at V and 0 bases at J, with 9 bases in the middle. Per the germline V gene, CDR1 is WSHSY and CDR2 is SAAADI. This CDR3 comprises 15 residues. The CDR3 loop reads CASSDWGNSNQPQHF. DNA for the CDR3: TGCGCCAGCAGTGATTGGGGAAATAGCAATCAGCCCCAGCATTTT.

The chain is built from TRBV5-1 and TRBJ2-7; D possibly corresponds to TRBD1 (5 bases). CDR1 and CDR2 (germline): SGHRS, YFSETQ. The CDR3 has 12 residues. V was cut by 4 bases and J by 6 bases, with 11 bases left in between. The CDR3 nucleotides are TGCGCCAGCAGCACAAGCGACAGCGAGCAGTACTTC. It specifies CASSTSDSEQYF. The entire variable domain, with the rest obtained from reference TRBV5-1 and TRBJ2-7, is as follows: KAGVTQTPRYLIKTRGQQVTLSCSPISGHRSVSWYQQTPGQGLQFLFEYFSETQRNKGNFPGRFSGRQFSNSRSEMNVSTLELGDSALYLCASSTSDSEQYFGPGTRLTVT.

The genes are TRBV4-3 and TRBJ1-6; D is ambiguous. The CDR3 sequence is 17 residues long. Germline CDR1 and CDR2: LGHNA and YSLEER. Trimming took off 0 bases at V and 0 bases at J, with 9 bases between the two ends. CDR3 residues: CASSQDGVSSYNSPLHF. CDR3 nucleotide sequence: TGCGCCAGCAGCCAAGATGGCGTTAGCTCCTATAATTCACCCCTCCACTTT.

The CDR3 region has the DNA TGTGCCAGCAGCTGGGATCCAGATACGCAGTATTTT. Translated: CASSWDPDTQYF. The chain links TRBV7-9 to TRBJ2-3; D gene ambiguous. The CDR3 covers 12 residues. V lost 4 bases to trimming and J lost 4 bases, with 6 bases between them. Germline lookup yields CDR1 SEHNR and CDR2 FQNEAQ (reference sequence).

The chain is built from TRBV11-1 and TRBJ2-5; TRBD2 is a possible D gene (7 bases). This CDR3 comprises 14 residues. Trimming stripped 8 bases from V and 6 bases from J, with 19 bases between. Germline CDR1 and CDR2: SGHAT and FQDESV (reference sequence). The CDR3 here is CASHSGGHGKTQYF. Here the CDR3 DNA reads TGTGCCAGCCACTCCGGGGGGCATGGGAAGACCCAGTACTTC. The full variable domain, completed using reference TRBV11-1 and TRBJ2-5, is EAEVAQSPRYKITEKSQAVAFWCDPISGHATLYWYRQILGQGPELLVQFQDESVVDDSQLPKDRFSAERLKGVDSTLKIQPAELGDSAMYLCASHSGGHGKTQYFGPGTRLLVL.

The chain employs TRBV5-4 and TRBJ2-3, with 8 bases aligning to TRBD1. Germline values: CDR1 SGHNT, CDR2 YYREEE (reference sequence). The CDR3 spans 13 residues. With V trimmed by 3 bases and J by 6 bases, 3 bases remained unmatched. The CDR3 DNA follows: TGTGCCAGCAGCTCGACAGGGGTGGATACGCAGTATTTT. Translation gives CASSSTGVDTQYF.

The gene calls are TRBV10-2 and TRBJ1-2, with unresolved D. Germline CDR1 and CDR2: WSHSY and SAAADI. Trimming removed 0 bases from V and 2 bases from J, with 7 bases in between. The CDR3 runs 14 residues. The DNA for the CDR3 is TGCGCCAGCAGTGAGTCGACGGGAAACTATGGCTACACCTTC. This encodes CASSESTGNYGYTF.

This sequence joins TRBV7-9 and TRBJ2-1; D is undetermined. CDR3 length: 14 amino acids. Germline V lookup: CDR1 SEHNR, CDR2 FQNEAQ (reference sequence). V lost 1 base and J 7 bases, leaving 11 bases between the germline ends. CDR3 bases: TGTGCCAGCAGCTTAGTCGAACTAAGGAATGAGCAGTTCTTC. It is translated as CASSLVELRNEQFF.

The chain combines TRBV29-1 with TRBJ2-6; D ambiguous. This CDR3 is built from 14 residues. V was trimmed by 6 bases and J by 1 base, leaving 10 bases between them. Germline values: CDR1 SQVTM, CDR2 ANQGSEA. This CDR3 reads CSVEFGSGANVLTF. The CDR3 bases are TGCAGCGTGGAATTCGGGTCTGGGGCCAACGTCCTGACTTTC.

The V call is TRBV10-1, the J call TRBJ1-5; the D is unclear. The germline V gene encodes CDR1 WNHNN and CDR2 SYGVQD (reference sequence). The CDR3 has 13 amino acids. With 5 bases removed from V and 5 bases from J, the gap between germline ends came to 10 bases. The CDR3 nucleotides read TGCGCCAGCAGTCTGACCGTCGATCAGCCCCAGCATTTT. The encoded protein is CASSLTVDQPQHF.

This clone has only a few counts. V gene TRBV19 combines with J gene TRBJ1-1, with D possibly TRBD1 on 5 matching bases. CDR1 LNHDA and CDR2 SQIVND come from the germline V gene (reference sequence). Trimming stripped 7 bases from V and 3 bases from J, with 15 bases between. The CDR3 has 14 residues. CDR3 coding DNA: TGTGCCAGTAAACCCGGGGGGTGGGACACTGAAGCTTTCTTT. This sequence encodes CASKPGGWDTEAFF.

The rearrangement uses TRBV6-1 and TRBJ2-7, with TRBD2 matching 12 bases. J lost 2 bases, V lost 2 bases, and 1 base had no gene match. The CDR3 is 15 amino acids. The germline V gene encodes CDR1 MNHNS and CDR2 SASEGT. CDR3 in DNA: TGTGCCAGCAGTGAACTAGCGGGAGGGACCTACGAGCAGTACTTC. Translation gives CASSELAGGTYEQYF.

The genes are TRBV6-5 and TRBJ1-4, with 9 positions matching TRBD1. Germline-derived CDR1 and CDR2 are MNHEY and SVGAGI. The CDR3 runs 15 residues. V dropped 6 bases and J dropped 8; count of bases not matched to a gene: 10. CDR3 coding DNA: TGTGCCAGCAGAACCGGGACAGGGACGTCCGAAAAACTGTTTTTT. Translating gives CASRTGTGTSEKLFF.

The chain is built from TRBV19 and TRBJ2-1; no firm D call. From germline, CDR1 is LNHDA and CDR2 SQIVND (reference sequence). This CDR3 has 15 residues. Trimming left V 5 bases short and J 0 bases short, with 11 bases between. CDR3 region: CASSADHSSYNEQFF. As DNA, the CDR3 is TGTGCCAGTAGTGCGGACCACTCCTCCTACAATGAGCAGTTCTTC.

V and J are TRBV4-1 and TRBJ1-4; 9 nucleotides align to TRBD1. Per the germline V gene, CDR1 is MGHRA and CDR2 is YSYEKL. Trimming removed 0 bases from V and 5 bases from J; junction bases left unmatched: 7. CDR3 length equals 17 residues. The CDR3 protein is CASSQEGPGQGNEKLFF. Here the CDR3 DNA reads TGCGCCAGCAGCCAAGAGGGACCCGGACAGGGGAATGAAAAACTGTTTTTT.

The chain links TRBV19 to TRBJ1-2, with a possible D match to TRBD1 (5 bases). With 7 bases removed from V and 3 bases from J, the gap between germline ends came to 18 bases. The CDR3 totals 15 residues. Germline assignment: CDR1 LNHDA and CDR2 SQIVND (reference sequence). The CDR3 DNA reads TGTGCCAGTACCCCGGCGCCTGGGGGAGACTATGGCTACACCTTC. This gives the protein CASTPAPGGDYGYTF. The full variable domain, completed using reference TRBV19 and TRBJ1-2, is DGGITQSPKYLFRKEGQNVTLSCEQNLNHDAMYWYRQDPGQGLRLIYYSQIVNDFQKGDIAEGYSVSREKKESFPLTVTSAQKNPTAFYLCASTPAPGGDYGYTFGSGTRLTVV.

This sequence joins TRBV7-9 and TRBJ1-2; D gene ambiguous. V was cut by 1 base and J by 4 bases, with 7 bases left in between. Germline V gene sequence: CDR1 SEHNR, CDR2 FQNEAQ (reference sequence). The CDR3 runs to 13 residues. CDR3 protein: CASSLGRIYGYTF. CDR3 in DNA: TGTGCCAGCAGCTTAGGCAGGATCTATGGCTACACCTTC.

CDR3 coding DNA: TGTGCCATCAGTTCAGGGACAGGGTGGACCTGGGGGGAGCAGTACTTC. Translated: CAISSGTGWTWGEQYF. This chain uses TRBV10-3 with TRBJ2-7, with 9 positions matching TRBD1. The germline V gene encodes CDR1 ENHRY and CDR2 SYGVKD. The junction had 15 bases not matched to a gene; V was cut back by 5 bases and J by 7 bases. The CDR3 is made up of 16 amino acids.

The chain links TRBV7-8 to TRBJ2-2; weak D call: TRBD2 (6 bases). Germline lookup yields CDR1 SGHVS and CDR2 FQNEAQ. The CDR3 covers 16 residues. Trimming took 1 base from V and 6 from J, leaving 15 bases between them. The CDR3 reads CASSLESGGAPGELFF. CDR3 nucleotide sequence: TGTGCCAGCAGCTTAGAGTCCGGGGGAGCACCCGGGGAGCTGTTTTTT.